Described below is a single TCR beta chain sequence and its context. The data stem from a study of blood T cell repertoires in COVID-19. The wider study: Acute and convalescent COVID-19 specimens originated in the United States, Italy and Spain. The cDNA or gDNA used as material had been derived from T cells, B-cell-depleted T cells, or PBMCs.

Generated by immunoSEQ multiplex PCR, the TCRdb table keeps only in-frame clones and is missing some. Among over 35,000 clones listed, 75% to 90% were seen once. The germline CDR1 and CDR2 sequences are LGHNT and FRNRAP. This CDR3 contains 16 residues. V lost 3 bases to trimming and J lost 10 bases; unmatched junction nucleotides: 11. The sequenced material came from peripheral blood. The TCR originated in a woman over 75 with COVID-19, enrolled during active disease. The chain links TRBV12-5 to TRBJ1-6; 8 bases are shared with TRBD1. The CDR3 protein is CASGLGQGALQSPLHF. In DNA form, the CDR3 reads TGTGCTAGTGGTTTAGGTCAGGGGGCCCTTCAATCACCCCTCCACTTT.